This T cell receptor (beta chain) was recorded in a study of blood T cell repertoires in COVID-19. About the research overall: Sites across the United States, Italy and Spain contributed samples from acute and convalescent COVID-19. PBMCs, B-cell-depleted T cells, or T cells provided the cDNA or gDNA that made up the material.

In the authors' methods: Amplifying reference gene primers gave estimates of nucleated cell counts. Assay: immunoSEQ multiplex PCR; the TCRdb copy retains only in-frame clones and omits some. D and trimming were read from the DNA, whereas the V and J calls and clone size are those reported in that table. The table has about 270,000 clones, approximately 83% seen once. The count of this clone is one. Trimming shortened V by 0 bases and J by 5 bases, and 16 bases separated the two germline ends. This CDR3 contains 16 residues. Germline CDR1 and CDR2: LNHNV and YYDKDF (reference sequence). Sample: peripheral blood. The V gene is TRBV15, the J gene TRBJ2-5, with D tentatively TRBD2 (5 bases). This clonotype originated in a woman between 65 and 79 years old with acute or convalescent COVID-19. Here the CDR3 DNA reads TGTGCCACCAGCAGAGATCCATCCGGGGTACGCGAGACCCAGTACTTC. The encoded protein is CATSRDPSGVRETQYF.